This T cell receptor beta chain was captured by sequencing in a study of cytomegalovirus exposure and HLA in healthy donors (dated by TCRdb to about 2017). At the level of the whole study: The 666 repertoires of the first cohort and the roughly 120 validation repertoires were produced on the same platform, according to a later analysis. To predict cytomegalovirus infection status, the study combined high-throughput TCR immunosequencing, statistical association of individual TCRs with disease status, and machine learning. The study was designed to test whether signatures of past pathogen exposure could be identified by cataloging public T cell receptors. A separate validation cohort of some 130 different subjects was used in addition to the roughly 640-subject first cohort.

Library construction relied on the immunoSEQ multiplex PCR assay. As for the authors' bioinformatics: A statistical classification framework was developed to diagnose cytomegalovirus status using the catalog of TCR beta chain sequences. In its TCRdb copy, this immuneACCESS table keeps in-frame sequences only and misses some clones. Where compared with another copy, unresolved V genes explain less than half of these, and the others have no known cause. The D gene and trimming were derived from the DNA, and the V and J assignments and clone size from that table. This sample is represented by approximately 65,000 clones; 90% to 95% of them were singletons. Of the sample, about 5% falls within the top ten clones. The donors belonged to the validation cohort of about 120 subjects, which was separate from the approximately 700-subject first cohort. This clone has a single count. It has no known antigen specificity. Qualities for individual bases were not recorded, and no much larger clone is one base off.

Findings and caveats that apply to the study as a whole: Of the cluster scores, roughly 95% were above 0 in a later analysis, which found that TCRs clustered in the first cohort also tended to co-occur in the approximately 120 validation repertoires. A later analysis lacked HLA typing for the validation cohort, so it scored co-occurrence in that cohort across all 120 or so repertoires. A total of 150 to 200 TCR beta chains were listed by the study as associated with cytomegalovirus. Most TCR sequences were observed very rarely across donors, whereas some public TCRs were present in many individuals. A few of the identified cytomegalovirus-associated TCR beta chains were confirmed in vitro to be specific for cytomegalovirus antigens. Cytomegalovirus status was reported to be diagnosed by the classifier with high specificity and sensitivity in both the original and validation cohorts. The authors suggested that the approach could potentially be generalized to other disease states and immunological phenotypes.

The CDR3 sequence holds 16 residues, the cysteine and phenylalanine included. The entry retains the CDR3 DNA only, 48 bases that are in frame from base 1. Based on the germline V gene (reference sequence), the CDR1 and CDR2 sequences are MNHEY and SMNVEV. The germline V and J ends show losses of 2 bases and 3 bases respectively, and no gene match explains 4 bases of the junction. The chain was built from TRBV27 and TRBJ2-1, with TRBD1 identical over 10 junction bases. The sequencing input was PBMCs. This TCR was recovered from a man between 18 and 29 years old in good health and CMV-seropositive. This receptor carries the CDR3 CASSLKGQGRYNEQFF. The base sequence is TGTGCCAGCAGTTTAAAGGGACAGGGGCGCTACAATGAGCAGTTCTTC.